A selection of T cell receptor beta chains follows, all from one sample in a study of blood T cell repertoires in COVID-19. Profiled with immunoSEQ multiplex PCR; TCRdb holds only in-frame clones, not every one. The profile shows under 250,000 clones, over 75% of them singletons. Sequencing used PBMCs or T cells enriched from blood (not recorded which). The source of these receptors is a woman under 40 who had been exposed to COVID-19. Both conserved end residues are part of each CDR3. D genes are given only for firm matches. The size field is filled for only some rows; it gives once, few, many or a size class.

D	V	J	size	CDR3	DNA
.	TRBV7-2	TRBJ2-2	.	CASSLSSAGELFF	TGTGCCAGCAGCTTATCTAGCGCCGGGGAGCTGTTTTTT
TRBD1	TRBV7-2	TRBJ2-7	.	CASSPRTGGSGEQYF	TGTGCCAGCAGCCCTCGGACAGGGGGTTCCGGCGAGCAGTACTTC
.	TRBV10-1	TRBJ2-7	.	CASSESAGPYEQYF	TGCGCCAGCAGTGAGAGTGCAGGGCCCTACGAGCAGTACTTC
.	TRBV19	TRBJ2-2	once	CASRKSRADGELFF	TGTGCCAGTAGAAAAAGCAGGGCAGACGGGGAGCTGTTTTTT
TRBD1	TRBV14	TRBJ2-5	.	CASSQDPGGGLETQYF	TGTGCCAGCAGCCAAGACCCAGGGGGTGGTTTAGAGACCCAGTACTTC
TRBD1	TRBV10-3	TRBJ1-3	.	CAISTGGHSSGNTIYF	TGTGCCATCAGTACAGGGGGGCATTCCTCTGGAAACACCATATATTTT
TRBD2	TRBV24-1	TRBJ2-1	.	CATSDPTTSYEQFF	TGTGCCACCAGTGACCCCACGACTAGCTATGAGCAGTTCTTC
.	TRBV7-9	TRBJ1-1	.	CASSLQGRTEAFF	TGTGCCAGCAGCTTACAGGGGCGAACTGAAGCTTTCTTT
.	TRBV15	TRBJ1-5	.	CATSPLQTGQPQHF	TGTGCCACCAGCCCCCTACAGACGGGGCAGCCCCAGCATTTT
.	TRBV7-9	TRBJ2-7	.	CASRIGSGYEQYF	TGTGCCAGCAGGATAGGGAGCGGCTACGAGCAGTACTTC
TRBD1	TRBV12-5	TRBJ1-5	.	CASGTGVGQPQHF	TGTGCTAGTGGGACAGGGGTAGGGCAGCCCCAGCATTTT
TRBD2	TRBV5-1	TRBJ2-1	.	CASSLLRGSSYNEQFF	TGCGCCAGCAGCTTGTTGCGCGGGAGCTCTTACAATGAGCAGTTCTTC
.	TRBV6-5	TRBJ2-7	.	CASRGRVAEAYEQYF	TGTGCCAGCAGAGGCCGGGTAGCAGAAGCCTACGAGCAGTACTTC
TRBD2	TRBV19	TRBJ2-2	.	CASSIRREAGELFF	TGTGCCAGTAGTATTAGGCGGGAGGCGGGGGAGCTGTTTTTT
.	TRBV11-2	TRBJ2-7	.	CASSLDLYEQYF	TGTGCCAGCAGCTTAGATCTTTACGAGCAGTACTTC
TRBD2	TRBV5-4	TRBJ2-5	.	CASSLGLAGAFGETQYF	TGTGCCAGCAGCTTGGGTCTAGCGGGAGCTTTTGGGGAGACCCAGTACTTC
.	TRBV5-1	TRBJ2-7	.	CASSLARNRAHEQYF	TGCGCCAGCAGCTTGGCCAGGAACAGGGCCCACGAGCAGTACTTC
TRBD1	TRBV4-1	TRBJ2-7	.	CASSQPRDRVYEQYF	TGCGCCAGCAGCCAACCCCGGGACAGAGTCTACGAGCAGTACTTC
TRBD2	TRBV11-2	TRBJ2-1	.	CASSATSAVQFF	TGTGCCAGCAGCGCCACTAGCGCTGTGCAGTTCTTC
TRBD1	TRBV9	TRBJ1-4	.	CASSTRQGANEKLFF	TGTGCCAGCAGCACCCGACAGGGAGCTAATGAAAAACTGTTTTTT
.	TRBV11-2	TRBJ1-2	.	CASSLQGRARGYTF	TGTGCCAGCAGCTTACAGGGGCGTGCTAGGGGCTACACCTTC
TRBD1	TRBV30	TRBJ1-5	.	CAWSRTGLNQPQHF	TGTGCCTGGAGTCGGACAGGGTTGAATCAGCCCCAGCATTTT
TRBD1	TRBV27	TRBJ2-2	once	CASSGQVHTGELFF	TGTGCCAGCAGCGGACAGGTGCACACCGGGGAGCTGTTTTTT
TRBD2	TRBV5-1	TRBJ2-7	.	CASSSSGSYEQYF	TGCGCCAGCAGCTCTAGCGGGAGCTACGAGCAGTACTTC
.	TRBV11-2	TRBJ2-3	.	CASSLDRVGDTQYF	TGTGCCAGCAGCTTAGATCGGGTCGGAGATACGCAGTATTTT
TRBD2	TRBV4-1	TRBJ2-1	.	CASSQDWGGSAYNEQFF	TGCGCCAGCAGCCAAGATTGGGGCGGGAGTGCCTACAATGAGCAGTTCTTC
.	TRBV7-3	TRBJ2-1	.	CASSPGPGYSNNEQFF	TGTGCCAGCAGCCCCGGCCCGGGGTATTCTAACAATGAGCAGTTCTTC
.	TRBV5-4	TRBJ2-7	.	CASSCPGLLLIYYEQYF	TGTGCCAGCAGCTGCCCAGGGCTCCTGTTAATTTACTACGAGCAGTACTTC
.	TRBV12-3/TRBV12-4	TRBJ1-2	.	CASMGGVTGYTF	TGTGCCAGCATGGGGGGTGTCACCGGCTACACCTTC
TRBD2	TRBV7-2	TRBJ2-4	once	CASSLVSGGAKNIQYF	TGTGCCAGCAGCTTAGTAAGCGGGGGAGCCAAAAACATTCAGTACTTC
TRBD1	TRBV9	TRBJ1-3	.	CASSAGQGGGNTIYF	TGTGCCAGCAGCGCAGGACAGGGGGGTGGAAACACCATATATTTT
.	TRBV2	TRBJ1-1	.	CASIEGRANTEAFF	TGTGCCAGCATCGAGGGAAGAGCGAACACTGAAGCTTTCTTT
.	TRBV28	TRBJ2-3	.	CASEGGDTQYF	TGTGCCAGCGAAGGGGGAGATACGCAGTATTTT
TRBD1	TRBV9	TRBJ1-5	.	CASSLLTLQGREQPQHF	TGTGCCAGCAGCCTTCTCACCTTACAGGGGCGTGAGCAGCCCCAGCATTTT
.	TRBV9	TRBJ2-7	.	CASSVGGPRDYEQYF	TGTGCCAGCAGCGTAGGGGGTCCGAGGGACTACGAGCAGTACTTC
TRBD2	TRBV9	TRBJ2-3	.	CASSPLVAGGPTDTQYF	TGTGCCAGCAGCCCCTTAGTAGCGGGAGGGCCAACAGATACGCAGTATTTT
.	TRBV3-1/TRBV3-2	TRBJ1-4	.	CASSQGGSGAEKLFF	TGTGCCAGCAGCCAAGGGGGTAGCGGGGCCGAAAAACTGTTTTTT